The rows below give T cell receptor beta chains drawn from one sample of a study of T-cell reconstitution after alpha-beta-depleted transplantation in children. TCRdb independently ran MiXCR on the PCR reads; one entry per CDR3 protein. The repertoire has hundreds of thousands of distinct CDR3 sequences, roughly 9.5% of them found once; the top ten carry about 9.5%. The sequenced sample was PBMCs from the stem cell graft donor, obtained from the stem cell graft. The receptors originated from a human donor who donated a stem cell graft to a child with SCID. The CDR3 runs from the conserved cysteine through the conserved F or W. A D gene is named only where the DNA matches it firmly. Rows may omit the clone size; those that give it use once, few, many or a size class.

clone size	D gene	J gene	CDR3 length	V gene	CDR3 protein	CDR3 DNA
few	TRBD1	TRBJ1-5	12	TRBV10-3	CAIGQGHQPQHF	TGTGCCATTGGACAGGGTCATCAGCCCCAGCATTTT
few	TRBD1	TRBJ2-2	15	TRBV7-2	CASSWTGSGTGELFF	TGTGCCAGCAGCTGGACAGGGAGCGGCACCGGGGAGCTGTTTTTT
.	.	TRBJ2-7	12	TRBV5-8	CPSSLNLYEQYF	TGTCCCAGCAGCTTAAACCTCTACGAGCAGTACTTC
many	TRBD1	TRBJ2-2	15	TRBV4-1	CASSPGQGMAGELFF	TGCGCCAGCAGCCCGGGACAGGGGATGGCCGGGGAGCTGTTTTTT
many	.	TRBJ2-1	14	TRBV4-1	CASSGENIYNEQFF	TGCGCCAGCAGCGGGGAGAATATATACAATGAGCAGTTCTTC
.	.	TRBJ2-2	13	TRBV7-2	CASSSFRGGELFF	TGTGCCAGCAGCTCGTTTAGGGGCGGGGAGCTGTTTTTT
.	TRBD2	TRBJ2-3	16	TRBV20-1	CSARSASGGYTDTQYF	TGCAGTGCTAGGTCGGCTAGCGGGGGTTACACAGATACGCAGTATTTT
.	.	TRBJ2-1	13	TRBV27	CASSSGSFDEQFF	TGTGCCAGCAGTTCTGGATCGTTCGATGAGCAGTTCTTC
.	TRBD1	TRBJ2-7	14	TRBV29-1	CSARRDRAAYEQYF	TGCAGCGCCAGGCGAGACAGGGCAGCCTACGAGCAGTACTTC
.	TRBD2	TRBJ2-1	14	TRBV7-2	CASSLGNLADEQFF	TGTGCCAGCAGCTTAGGGAATCTAGCGGACGAGCAGTTCTTC
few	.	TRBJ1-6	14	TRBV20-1	CSARIGSSNSPLHF	TGCAGTGCTAGAATAGGGTCTAGTAATTCACCCCTCCACTTT
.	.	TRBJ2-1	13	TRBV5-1	CASSWENFNEQFF	TGCGCCAGCAGCTGGGAGAATTTCAATGAGCAGTTCTTC
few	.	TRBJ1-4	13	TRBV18	CASSPRDGEKLFF	TGTGCCAGCTCACCCCGGGACGGGGAAAAACTGTTTTTT
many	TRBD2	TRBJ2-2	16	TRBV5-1	CASSNGLAGSTGELFF	TGCGCCAGCAGCAACGGACTAGCGGGTTCTACCGGGGAGCTGTTTTTT
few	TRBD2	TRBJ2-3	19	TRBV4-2	CASSHPLETSGPSTDTQYF	TGTGCCAGCAGCCATCCCCTCGAGACTAGCGGTCCTAGCACAGATACGCAGTATTTT
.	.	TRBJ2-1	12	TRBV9	CASSALPWEQFF	TGTGCCAGCAGCGCCCTACCATGGGAGCAGTTCTTC